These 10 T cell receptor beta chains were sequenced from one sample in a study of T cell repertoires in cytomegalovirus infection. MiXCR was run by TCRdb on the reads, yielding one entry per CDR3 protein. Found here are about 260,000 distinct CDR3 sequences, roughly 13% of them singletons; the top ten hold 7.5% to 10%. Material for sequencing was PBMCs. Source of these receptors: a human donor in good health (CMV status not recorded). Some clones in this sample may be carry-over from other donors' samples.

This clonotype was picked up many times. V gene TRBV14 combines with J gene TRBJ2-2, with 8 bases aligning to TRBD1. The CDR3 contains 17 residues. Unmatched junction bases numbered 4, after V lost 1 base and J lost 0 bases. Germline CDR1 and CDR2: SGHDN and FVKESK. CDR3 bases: TGTGCCAGCAGCCAAGTTGACAGGGGTCCGAACACCGGGGAGCTGTTTTTT. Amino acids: CASSQVDRGPNTGELFF.

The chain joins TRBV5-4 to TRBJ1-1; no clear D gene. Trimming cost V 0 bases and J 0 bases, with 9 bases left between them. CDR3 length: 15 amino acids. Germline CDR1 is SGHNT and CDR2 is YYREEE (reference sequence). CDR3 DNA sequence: TGTGCCAGCAGCTTGGACCGAAGCATGAACACTGAAGCTTTCTTT. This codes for CASSLDRSMNTEAFF.

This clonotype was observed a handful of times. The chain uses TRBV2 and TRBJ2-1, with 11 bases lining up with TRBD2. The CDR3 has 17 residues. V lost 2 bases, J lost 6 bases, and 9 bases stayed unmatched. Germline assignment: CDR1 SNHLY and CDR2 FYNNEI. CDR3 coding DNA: TGTGCCAGCAGTGAAACTTTGACTAGCGGGATCTTCAATGAGCAGTTCTTC. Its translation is CASSETLTSGIFNEQFF. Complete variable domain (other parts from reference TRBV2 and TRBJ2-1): EPEVTQTPSHQVTQMGQEVILRCVPISNHLYFYWYRQILGQKVEFLVSFYNNEISEKSEIFDDQFSVERPDGSNFTLKIRSTKLEDSAMYFCASSETLTSGIFNEQFFGPGTRLTVL.

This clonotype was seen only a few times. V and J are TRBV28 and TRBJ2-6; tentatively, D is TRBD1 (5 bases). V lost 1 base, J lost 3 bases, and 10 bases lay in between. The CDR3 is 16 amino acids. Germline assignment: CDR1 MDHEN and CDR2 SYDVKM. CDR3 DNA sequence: TGTGCCAGCAGTTTATCCCTGGGGCTTGGGGCCAACGTCCTGACTTTC. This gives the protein CASSLSLGLGANVLTF.

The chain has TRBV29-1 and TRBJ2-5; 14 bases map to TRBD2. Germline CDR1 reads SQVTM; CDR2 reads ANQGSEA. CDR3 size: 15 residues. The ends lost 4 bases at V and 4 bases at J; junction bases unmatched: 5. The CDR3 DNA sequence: TGCAGCGTTGCGACTAGCGGGAGGGCCCTAGAGACCCAGTACTTC. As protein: CSVATSGRALETQYF. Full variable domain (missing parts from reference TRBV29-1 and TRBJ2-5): SAVISQKPSRDICQRGTSLTIQCQVDSQVTMMFWYRQQPGQSLTLIATANQGSEATYESGFVIDKFPISRPNLTFSTLTVSNMSPEDSSIYLCSVATSGRALETQYFGPGTRLLVL.

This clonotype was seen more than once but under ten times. The CDR3: CASSQEDSTDTQYF. DNA for the CDR3: TGCGCCAGCAGCCAAGAGGACAGCACAGATACGCAGTATTTT. This sequence joins TRBV4-1 and TRBJ2-3; D is ambiguous. The germline V gene encodes CDR1 MGHRA and CDR2 YSYEKL. This CDR3 comprises 14 residues. Trimming left V 0 bases short and J 0 bases short, with 4 bases between.

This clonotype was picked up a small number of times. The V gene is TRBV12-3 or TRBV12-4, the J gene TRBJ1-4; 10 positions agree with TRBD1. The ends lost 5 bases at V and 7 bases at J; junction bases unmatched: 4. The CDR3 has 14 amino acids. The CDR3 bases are TGTGCCAGCAGTCACCGGGACAGGGGTGAAAAACTGTTTTTT. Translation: CASSHRDRGEKLFF.

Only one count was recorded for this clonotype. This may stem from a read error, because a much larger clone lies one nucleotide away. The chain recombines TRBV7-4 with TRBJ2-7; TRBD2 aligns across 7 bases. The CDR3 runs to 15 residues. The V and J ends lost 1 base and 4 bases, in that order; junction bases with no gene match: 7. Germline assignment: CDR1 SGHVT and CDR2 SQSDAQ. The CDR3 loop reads CASSLGGSNGYEQYF. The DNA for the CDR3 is TGTGCCAGCAGCTTAGGCGGGAGTAATGGGTACGAGCAGTACTTC.

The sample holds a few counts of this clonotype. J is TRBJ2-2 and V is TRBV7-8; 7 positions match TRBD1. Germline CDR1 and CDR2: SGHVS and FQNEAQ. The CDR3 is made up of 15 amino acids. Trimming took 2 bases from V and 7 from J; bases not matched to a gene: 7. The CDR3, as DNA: TGTGCCAGCAGCTTACAAGACAGGGTAGTCGGGGAGCTGTTTTTT. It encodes CASSLQDRVVGELFF.

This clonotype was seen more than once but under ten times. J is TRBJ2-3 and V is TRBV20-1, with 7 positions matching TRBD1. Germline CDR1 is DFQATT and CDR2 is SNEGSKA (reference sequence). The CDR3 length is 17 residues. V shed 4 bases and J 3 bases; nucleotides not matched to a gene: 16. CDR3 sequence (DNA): TGCAGTGCTAACGTACTCGTGGGGACAGTAAGGACAGATACGCAGTATTTT. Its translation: CSANVLVGTVRTDTQYF.